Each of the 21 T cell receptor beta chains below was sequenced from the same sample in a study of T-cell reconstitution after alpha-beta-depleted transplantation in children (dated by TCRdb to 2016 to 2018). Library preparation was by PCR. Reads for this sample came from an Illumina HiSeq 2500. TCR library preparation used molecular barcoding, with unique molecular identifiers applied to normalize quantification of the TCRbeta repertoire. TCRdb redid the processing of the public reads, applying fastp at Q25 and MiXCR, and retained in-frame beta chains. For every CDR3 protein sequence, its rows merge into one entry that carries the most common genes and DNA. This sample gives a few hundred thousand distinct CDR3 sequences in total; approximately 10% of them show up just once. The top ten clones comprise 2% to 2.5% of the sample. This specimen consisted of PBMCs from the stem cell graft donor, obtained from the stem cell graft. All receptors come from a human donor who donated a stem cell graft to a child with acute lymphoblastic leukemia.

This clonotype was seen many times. The CDR3 DNA sequence: TGTGCCAGCAGATCTCAGGGTTCTTCCTACGAGCAGTACTTC. It codes for CASRSQGSSYEQYF. V usage is TRBV2 and J usage is TRBJ2-7, with D possibly matching TRBD1 (5 bases). Germline CDR1 SNHLY, CDR2 FYNNEI. V dropped 6 bases and J dropped 1 base, with 13 bases sitting between them. The CDR3 runs 14 residues.

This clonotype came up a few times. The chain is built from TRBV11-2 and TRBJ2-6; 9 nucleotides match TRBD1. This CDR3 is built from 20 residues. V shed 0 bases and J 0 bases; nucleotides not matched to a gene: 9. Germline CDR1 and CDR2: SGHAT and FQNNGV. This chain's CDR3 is CASSLDLWTGVGSGANVLTF. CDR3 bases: TGTGCCAGCAGCTTAGATTTGTGGACAGGGGTAGGCTCTGGGGCCAACGTCCTGACTTTC.

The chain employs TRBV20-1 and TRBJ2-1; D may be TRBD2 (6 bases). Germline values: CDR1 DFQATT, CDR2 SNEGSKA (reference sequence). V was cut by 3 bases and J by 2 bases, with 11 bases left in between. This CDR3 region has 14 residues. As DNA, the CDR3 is TGCAGTGCTAGGATGTGGGAGGCCTACAATGAGCAGTTCTTC. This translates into CSARMWEAYNEQFF.

The CDR3 DNA sequence: TGTGCCACCAGCAGGGGGTCGGGACTAGGCCAAGAGACCCAGTACTTC. It translates to CATSRGSGLGQETQYF. This sequence joins TRBV15 and TRBJ2-5; 8 positions agree with TRBD2. Trimming cost V 3 bases and J 1 base; bases outside gene matches: 7. CDR1 is LNHNV and CDR2 is YYDKDF in the germline V gene (reference sequence). CDR3 length equals 16 residues.

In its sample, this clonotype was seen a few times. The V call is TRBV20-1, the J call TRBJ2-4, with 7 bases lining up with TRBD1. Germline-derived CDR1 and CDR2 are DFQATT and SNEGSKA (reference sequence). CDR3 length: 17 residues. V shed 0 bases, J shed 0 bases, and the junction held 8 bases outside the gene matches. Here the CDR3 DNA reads TGCAGTGCTAGAGATGATTGGGGGACAGTAGCCAAAAACATTCAGTACTTC. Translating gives CSARDDWGTVAKNIQYF.

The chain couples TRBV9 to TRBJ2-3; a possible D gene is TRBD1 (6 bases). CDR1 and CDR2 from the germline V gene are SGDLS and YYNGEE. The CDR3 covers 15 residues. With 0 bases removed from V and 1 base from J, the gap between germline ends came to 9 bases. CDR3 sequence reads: CASSVVGGGTDTQYF. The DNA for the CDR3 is TGTGCCAGCAGCGTAGTAGGGGGTGGCACAGATACGCAGTATTTT.

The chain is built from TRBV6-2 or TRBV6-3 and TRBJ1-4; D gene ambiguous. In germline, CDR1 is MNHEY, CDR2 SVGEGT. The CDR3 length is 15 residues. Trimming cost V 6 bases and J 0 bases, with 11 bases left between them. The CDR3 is CASSPGRTTNEKLFF. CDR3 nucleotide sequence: TGTGCCAGCAGCCCGGGCCGGACAACTAATGAAAAACTGTTTTTT.

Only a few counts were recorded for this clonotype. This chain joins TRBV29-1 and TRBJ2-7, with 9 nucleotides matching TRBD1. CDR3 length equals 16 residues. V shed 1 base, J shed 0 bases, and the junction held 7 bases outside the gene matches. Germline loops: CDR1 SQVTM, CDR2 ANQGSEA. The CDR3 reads CSVEALLDRGSYEQYF. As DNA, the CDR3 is TGCAGCGTTGAAGCCCTCCTGGACAGGGGCTCCTACGAGCAGTACTTC.

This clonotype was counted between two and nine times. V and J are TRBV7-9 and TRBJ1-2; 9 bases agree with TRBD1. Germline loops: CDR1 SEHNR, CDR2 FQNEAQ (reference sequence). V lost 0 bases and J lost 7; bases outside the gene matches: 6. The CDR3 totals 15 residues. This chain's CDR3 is CASSLAGTGNGGYTF. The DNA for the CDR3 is TGTGCCAGCAGCTTAGCCGGGACAGGGAACGGTGGCTACACCTTC.

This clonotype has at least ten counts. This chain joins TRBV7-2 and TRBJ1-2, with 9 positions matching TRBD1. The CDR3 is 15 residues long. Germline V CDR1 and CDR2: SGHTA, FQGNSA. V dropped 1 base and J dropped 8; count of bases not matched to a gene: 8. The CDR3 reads CASSLEVQGAGGYTF. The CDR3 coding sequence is TGTGCCAGCAGCTTAGAAGTACAGGGGGCAGGAGGCTACACCTTC.

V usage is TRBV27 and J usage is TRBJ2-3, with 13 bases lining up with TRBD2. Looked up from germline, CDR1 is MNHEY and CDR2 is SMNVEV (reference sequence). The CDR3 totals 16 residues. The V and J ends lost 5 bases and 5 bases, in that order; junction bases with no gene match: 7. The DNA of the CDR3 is TGTGCCAGCAGTAGTGGGACTAGCGGGAATATAGATACGCAGTATTTT. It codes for CASSSGTSGNIDTQYF.

Here the CDR3 DNA reads TGTGCCAGCAGTTTACTGGGCAGGGCAGGTTTCGGGTACGAGCAGTACTTC. It encodes CASSLLGRAGFGYEQYF. V and J are TRBV12-3 or TRBV12-4 and TRBJ2-7, with D perhaps TRBD1 (5 bases). The V gene lost 2 bases and the J gene lost 4 bases, with 21 bases spanning the gap. The CDR3 covers 17 residues.

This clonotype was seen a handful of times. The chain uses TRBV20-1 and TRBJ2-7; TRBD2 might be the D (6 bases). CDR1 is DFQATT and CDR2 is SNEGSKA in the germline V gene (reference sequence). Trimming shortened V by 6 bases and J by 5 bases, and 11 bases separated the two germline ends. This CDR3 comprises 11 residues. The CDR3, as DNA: TGCAGTGCGGCGGGATTCGACGAGCAGTACTTC. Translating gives CSAAGFDEQYF.

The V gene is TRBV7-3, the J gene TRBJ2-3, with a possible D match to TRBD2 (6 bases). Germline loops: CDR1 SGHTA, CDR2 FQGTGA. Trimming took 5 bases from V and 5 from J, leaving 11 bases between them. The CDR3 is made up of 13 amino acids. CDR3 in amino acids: CASSATSRDTQYF. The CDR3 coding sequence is TGTGCCAGCAGCGCGACTAGTAGAGATACGCAGTATTTT.

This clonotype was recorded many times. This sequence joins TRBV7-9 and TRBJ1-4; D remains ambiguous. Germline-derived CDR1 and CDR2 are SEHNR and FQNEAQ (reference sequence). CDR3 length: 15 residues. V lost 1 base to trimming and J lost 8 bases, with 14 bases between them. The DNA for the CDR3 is TGTGCCAGCAGCTTAGACGTGTGGGGTCGCGAAAAACTGTTTTTT. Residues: CASSLDVWGREKLFF.

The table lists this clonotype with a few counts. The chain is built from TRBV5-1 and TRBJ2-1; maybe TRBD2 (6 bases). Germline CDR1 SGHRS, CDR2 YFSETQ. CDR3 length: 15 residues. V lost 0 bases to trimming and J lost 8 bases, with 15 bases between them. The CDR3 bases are TGCGCCAGCAGCTTGGATCGCTGGCCGGGGGATGAGCAGTTCTTC. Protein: CASSLDRWPGDEQFF.

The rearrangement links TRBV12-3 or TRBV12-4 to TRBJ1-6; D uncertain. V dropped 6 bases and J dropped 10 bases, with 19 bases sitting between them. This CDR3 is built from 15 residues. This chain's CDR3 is CASSPNSHRESPLHF. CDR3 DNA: TGTGCCAGCAGCCCCAACTCGCACCGAGAGTCACCCCTCCACTTT.

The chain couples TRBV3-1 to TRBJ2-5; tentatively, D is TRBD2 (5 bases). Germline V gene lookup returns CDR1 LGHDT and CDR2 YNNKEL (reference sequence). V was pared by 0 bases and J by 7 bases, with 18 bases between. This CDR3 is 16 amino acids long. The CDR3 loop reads CASSQEGIGNPGTQYF. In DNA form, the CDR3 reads TGTGCCAGCAGCCAAGAGGGAATCGGGAACCCCGGGACCCAGTACTTC.

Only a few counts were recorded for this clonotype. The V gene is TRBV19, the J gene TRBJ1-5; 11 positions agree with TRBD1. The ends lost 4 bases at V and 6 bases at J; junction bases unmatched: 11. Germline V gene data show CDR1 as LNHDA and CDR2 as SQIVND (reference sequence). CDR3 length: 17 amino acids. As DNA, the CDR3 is TGTGCCAGTAGTACTACCGGGACAGGGGGGGTCGGTCAGCCCCAGCATTTT. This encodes CASSTTGTGGVGQPQHF.

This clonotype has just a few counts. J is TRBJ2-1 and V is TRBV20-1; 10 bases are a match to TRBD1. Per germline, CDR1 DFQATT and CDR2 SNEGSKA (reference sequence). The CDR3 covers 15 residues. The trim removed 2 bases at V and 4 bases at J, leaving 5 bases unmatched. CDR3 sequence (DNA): TGCAGTGCTAGAAGGACAGGGGGGATTTACAATGAGCAGTTCTTC. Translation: CSARRTGGIYNEQFF.

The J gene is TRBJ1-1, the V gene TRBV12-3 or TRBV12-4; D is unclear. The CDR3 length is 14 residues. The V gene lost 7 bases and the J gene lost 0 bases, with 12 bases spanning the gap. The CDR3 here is CASTERSMNTEAFF. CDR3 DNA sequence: TGTGCCAGCACGGAGAGGTCAATGAACACTGAAGCTTTCTTT.